The 14 T cell receptor beta chains reported below all come from one sample, sequenced in a study of T cell responses to AZD1222 COVID-19 vaccine. The protocol was immunoSEQ multiplex PCR, while the TCRdb copy is restricted to in-frame clones and leaves out a portion. The profile covers 110,000 or so clones, with about 86% appearing a single time and under 20% taken by the ten largest. Sequenced here: peripheral blood, sampled 28 days after the second AZD1222 dose. The receptors shown here come from an adult who received the AZD1222 COVID-19 vaccine.

The rearrangement uses TRBV6-1 and TRBJ2-2; 7 nucleotides line up with TRBD2. V was clipped by 2 bases and J by 2 bases; unmatched bases: 11. The CDR3 runs 18 residues. CDR1 is MNHNS, CDR2 SASEGT, per germline. CDR3 DNA: TGTGCCAGCAGTGAATTGTATACGGCGGGAGCAAACACCGGGGAGCTGTTTTTT. It specifies CASSELYTAGANTGELFF.

The chain joins TRBV5-8 to TRBJ2-2; unclear D gene. The V gene's germline CDR1 is SGHTS and CDR2 YDEGEE. V gave up 4 bases and J gave up 0 bases, with 7 bases separating them. The CDR3 consists of 14 residues. The CDR3 here is CASSRSSNTGELFF. CDR3 nucleotides: TGTGCCAGCAGCCGTTCGTCGAACACCGGGGAGCTGTTTTTT.

This rearrangement joins TRBV6-5 to TRBJ2-7, with 8 bases identical to TRBD2. Germline values: CDR1 MNHEY, CDR2 SVGAGI. The CDR3 runs 16 residues. With 0 bases clipped from V and 6 bases from J, the junction kept 10 bases outside the gene matches. This CDR3 is CASSYSVGTAGGEQYF. The CDR3, as DNA: TGTGCCAGCAGTTACTCCGTCGGGACGGCGGGGGGCGAGCAGTACTTC.

J is TRBJ2-7 and V is TRBV6-1; a possible D gene is TRBD1 (6 bases). CDR3 length equals 15 residues. Trimming left V 3 bases short and J 2 bases short, with 14 bases between. The germline V gene encodes CDR1 MNHNS and CDR2 SASEGT. CDR3 nucleotide sequence: TGTGCCAGCAGTGATGGGACCAGGGGCCCCTACGAGCAGTACTTC. It is translated as CASSDGTRGPYEQYF.

The J gene is TRBJ2-7, the V gene TRBV5-6; TRBD2 aligns across 8 bases. The V segment lost 4 bases and the J segment 6 bases; nucleotides outside the gene matches: 6. Germline values: CDR1 SGHDT, CDR2 YYEEEE. The CDR3 spans 13 residues. CDR3 sequence reads: CASSLGRAAEQYF. The CDR3 DNA reads TGTGCCAGCAGCCTCGGGAGGGCCGCCGAGCAGTACTTC. Filled out from reference TRBV5-6 and TRBJ2-7, the complete variable domain reads DAGVTQSPTHLIKTRGQQVTLRCSPKSGHDTVSWYQQALGQGPQFIFQYYEEEERQRGNFPDRFSGHQFPNYSSELNVNALLLGDSALYLCASSLGRAAEQYFGPGTRLTVT.

CDR3 nucleotide sequence: TGTGCCAGCAGCTCTCTTAGGGGGCGGGTGAACACTGAAGCTTTCTTT. This gives the protein CASSSLRGRVNTEAFF. The V call is TRBV11-2, the J call TRBJ1-1; 7 nucleotides line up with TRBD1. V shed 4 bases, J shed 0 bases, and the junction held 8 bases outside the gene matches. Looked up from germline, CDR1 is SGHAT and CDR2 is FQNNGV. This CDR3 spans 16 amino acids.

The chain has TRBV2 and TRBJ2-5; D gene ambiguous. V was shortened by 8 bases and J by 2 bases, with 15 bases between the two germline ends. CDR3 length equals 14 residues. CDR1 SNHLY and CDR2 FYNNEI come from the germline V gene. The CDR3 region is CASAVQIIQETQYF. The CDR3 DNA reads as TGTGCCAGCGCTGTTCAGATAATACAAGAGACCCAGTACTTC. The full variable domain, in which reference TRBV2 and TRBJ2-5 provide the parts outside the CDR3, is EPEVTQTPSHQVTQMGQEVILRCVPISNHLYFYWYRQILGQKVEFLVSFYNNEISEKSEIFDDQFSVERPDGSNFTLKIRSTKLEDSAMYFCASAVQIIQETQYFGPGTRLLVL.

The gene calls are TRBV19 and TRBJ2-3, with D unclear. V shed 5 bases and J shed 3 bases, with 21 bases lying between them. This CDR3 has 17 residues. Per germline, CDR1 LNHDA and CDR2 SQIVND (reference sequence). The CDR3 sequence: CASSPRRLALGTDTQYF. The CDR3 DNA sequence: TGTGCCAGTAGTCCCCGACGACTCGCCCTGGGGACAGATACGCAGTATTTT. Together with reference TRBV19 and TRBJ2-3, the CDR3 gives the full variable domain: DGGITQSPKYLFRKEGQNVTLSCEQNLNHDAMYWYRQDPGQGLRLIYYSQIVNDFQKGDIAEGYSVSREKKESFPLTVTSAQKNPTAFYLCASSPRRLALGTDTQYFGPGTRLTVL.

This clone was seen a single time. The genes are TRBV7-9 and TRBJ1-4; maybe TRBD1 (6 bases). The V gene's germline CDR1 is SEHNR and CDR2 FQNEAQ (reference sequence). The germline V and J ends were trimmed by 7 bases and 6 bases, with 15 bases remaining between them. The CDR3 loop spans 14 amino acids. The CDR3 sequence: CASTRDTKYEKLFF. Here the CDR3 DNA reads TGTGCCAGCACCAGGGACACCAAATATGAAAAACTGTTTTTT.

This clone was seen just once. This chain joins TRBV27 and TRBJ1-2; weak D call: TRBD1 (5 bases). This CDR3 comprises 13 residues. The ends were cut back, 3 bases at V and 8 bases at J, with 13 bases in the middle. Germline CDR1 reads MNHEY; CDR2 reads SMNVEV (reference sequence). The CDR3 region is CASSFWPTDGYTF. The DNA for the CDR3 is TGTGCCAGCAGTTTTTGGCCGACAGACGGCTACACCTTC.

This chain connects TRBV2 to TRBJ1-6; 9 bases align to TRBD1. After removal of 6 bases from V and 2 bases from J, the junction contained 2 bases not matched to a gene. The CDR3 is 15 amino acids. Germline V lookup: CDR1 SNHLY, CDR2 FYNNEI. The CDR3, as DNA: TGTGCCAGCAGGGGACAGGGCACCTATAATTCACCCCTCCACTTT. Amino acids: CASRGQGTYNSPLHF.

This chain uses TRBV28 with TRBJ2-2; D is ambiguous. CDR3 length: 12 residues. Trimming pared 8 bases from V and 1 base from J, leaving 5 bases between. Germline V CDR1 and CDR2: MDHEN, SYDVKM. This CDR3 is CASQQNTGELFF. The CDR3 DNA sequence: TGTGCCAGCCAACAGAACACCGGGGAGCTGTTTTTT.

This chain uses TRBV5-1 with TRBJ1-2; 7 nucleotides line up with TRBD1. From germline, CDR1 is SGHRS and CDR2 YFSETQ. Unmatched junction bases numbered 7, after V lost 4 bases and J lost 7 bases. The CDR3 loop spans 13 amino acids. The CDR3 region has the DNA TGCGCCAGCAGCCTAGACAGGGTGATTGGCTACACCTTC. Residues: CASSLDRVIGYTF.

The CDR3 sequence: CASSSGQGLAFF. The CDR3, as DNA: TGTGCCAGCAGCTCCGGACAGGGATTGGCTTTCTTT. The rearrangement links TRBV7-3 to TRBJ1-1, with TRBD1 matching over 8 bases. In germline, CDR1 is SGHTA, CDR2 FQGTGA. Germline trimming cut 4 bases from V and 11 bases from J; bases unmatched to any gene: 6. This CDR3 comprises 12 residues.